The T cell receptor beta chain under discussion was sequenced for a study of OX40 agonist ivuxolimab in advanced cancers. In the study overall: At doses from 0.01 to 10 mg/kg, patients were given intravenous ivuxolimab every 2 weeks.

This clone is labeled medium-sized (0.01 to 0.1%). Its antigen is unidentified. The germline V gene encodes CDR1 SNHLY and CDR2 FYNNEI. CDR3 length: 11 residues. The ends were cut back, 8 bases at V and 8 bases at J, with 12 bases in the middle. Findings and limits, study-wide: Individuals who were partial responders at 0.1-3.0 mg/kg had clonal expansion that ranked among the lowest. Both blood CD4+ and CD8+ T cells showed clonal growth by week 6 at 0.1 to 3.0 mg/kg.

Here immunoSEQ multiplex PCR was the method, and the copy in TCRdb shows in-frame clones only, minus some. The data show fewer than 35,000 clones, with around nine tenths seen just once and more than 30% held by the top ten. The receptor comes from an adult with an advanced solid tumor such as melanoma, head and neck, liver or kidney cancer. This chain joins TRBV2 and TRBJ1-1; TRBD1 is a possible D gene (5 bases). Sequencing was performed on CD4+ or CD8+ T cells sorted from blood, taken in a trial of the OX40 agonist ivuxolimab. CDR3 DNA sequence: TGTGCCAGCGGGGACGCTCTAGAAGCTTTCTTT. Translated: CASGDALEAFF.